These 20 T cell receptor beta chains originate from one sample sequenced in a study of T cells in Graves' hyperthyroidism and ophthalmopathy. Authors of the study amplified TCR beta CDR3 regions from RNA transcripts. The TCR CDR3 first-round RT-PCR relied on the HTBI primer set. TCRdb re-called the multiplex PCR reads with MiXCR, one entry per CDR3 protein. The sample has 700,000 or so distinct CDR3 sequences, about a sixth seen once. Sequences were obtained from blood. These receptors all stem from a man younger than 30 with Graves' hyperthyroidism.

This clonotype appeared many times. This rearrangement joins TRBV2 to TRBJ2-1; no reliable D call. V was trimmed by 1 base and J by 4 bases, leaving 14 bases between them. The CDR3 contains 16 residues. Germline CDR1 and CDR2: SNHLY and FYNNEI. The CDR3 here is CASSEGVSSSYNEQFF. In nucleotides, the CDR3 is TGTGCCAGCAGTGAAGGGGTCAGTTCGTCATACAATGAGCAGTTCTTC.

This clonotype was recorded only once. This could be a read error, since a much larger clone is one nucleotide away. J is TRBJ2-7 and V is TRBV2, with 10 bases identical to TRBD2. The CDR3 is 16 residues long. Losses at the gene ends were 11 bases for V and 5 bases for J; bases not matched to a gene: 18. Germline loops: CDR1 SNHLY, CDR2 FYNNEI. CDR3 DNA sequence: TGTGCCCGCAAACCGGCAGAAGCGGGGGGGCCGAACGAGCAGTACTTC. It encodes CARKPAEAGGPNEQYF.

The J gene is TRBJ2-5, the V gene TRBV6-5, with 7 bases aligning to TRBD1. Germline CDR1 reads MNHEY; CDR2 reads SVGAGI. This CDR3 contains 15 residues. V lost 2 bases to trimming and J lost 4 bases; unmatched junction nucleotides: 7. CDR3 bases: TGTGCCAGCAGTTACGCCTTGACAGGGCGAGAGACCCAGTACTTC. It codes for CASSYALTGRETQYF.

This clonotype was counted a few times. The chain uses TRBV20-1 and TRBJ2-1; D gene unclear. This CDR3 contains 12 residues. Germline V gene sequence: CDR1 DFQATT, CDR2 SNEGSKA (reference sequence). V lost 1 base and J lost 7, with 8 bases in between. In DNA form, the CDR3 reads TGCAGTGCTAGAGTTCCAGCGAATGAGCAGTTCTTC. Protein product: CSARVPANEQFF.

This clonotype was seen at least ten times. In nucleotides, the CDR3 is TGTGCCAGCAGCCCCCAGGGTAGCGGGAGTACGGAGACCCAGTACTTC. Amino acids: CASSPQGSGSTETQYF. The chain recombines TRBV7-2 with TRBJ2-5, with TRBD2 matching over 9 bases. Unmatched junction bases numbered 12, after V lost 5 bases and J lost 5 bases. Looked up from germline, CDR1 is SGHTA and CDR2 is FQGNSA. The CDR3 is made up of 16 amino acids.

This chain joins TRBV7-2 and TRBJ1-5; tentatively, D is TRBD1 (6 bases). Between the trimmed V and J ends, which lost 5 bases and 4 bases, there was a span of 12 bases. This CDR3 spans 14 amino acids. In germline, CDR1 is SGHTA, CDR2 FQGNSA. The CDR3 nucleotides read TGTGCCAGCAGCGGACTAGGGGGTAATCAGCCCCAGCATTTT. Translation: CASSGLGGNQPQHF. Full variable domain (remainder filled in from reference TRBV7-2 and TRBJ1-5): GAGVSQSPSNKVTEKGKDVELRCDPISGHTALYWYRQSLGQGLEFLIYFQGNSAPDKSGLPSDRFSAERTGGSVSTLTIQRTQQEDSAVYLCASSGLGGNQPQHFGDGTRLSIL.

This clonotype was recorded at least ten times. The J gene is TRBJ2-7, the V gene TRBV11-3; 8 bases map to TRBD1. Germline V gene lookup returns CDR1 SGHNT and CDR2 YENEEA. The CDR3 has 14 amino acids. V was pared by 8 bases and J by 3 bases, with 9 bases of the junction left unmatched. The CDR3 bases are TGTGCCAGCGGAGTCAGGGGGCGCAGCTACGAGCAGTACTTC. Translating gives CASGVRGRSYEQYF.

The chain combines TRBV10-3 with TRBJ2-7, with 10 bases aligning to TRBD1. The CDR3 loop spans 12 amino acids. V gave up 8 bases and J gave up 5 bases; unmatched junction bases: 3. CDR1 ENHRY and CDR2 SYGVKD come from the germline V gene. This CDR3 is CAIGGTGDEQYF. CDR3 DNA sequence: TGTGCCATCGGGGGGACAGGGGACGAGCAGTACTTC.

Ten or more counts support this clonotype. This chain connects TRBV12-3 or TRBV12-4 to TRBJ2-7, with a possible D match to TRBD1 (6 bases). V gave up 6 bases and J gave up 7 bases, with 25 bases separating them. The CDR3 has 16 residues. This CDR3 is CASSQLRTAPVWEQYF. CDR3 DNA sequence: TGTGCCAGCAGCCAACTCCGGACAGCGCCCGTGTGGGAGCAGTACTTC.

A few counts support this clonotype. This chain links TRBV20-1 with TRBJ2-7; 10 bases line up with TRBD2. Germline V gene data show CDR1 as DFQATT and CDR2 as SNEGSKA (reference sequence). J was trimmed by 0 bases and V by 6 bases; bases with no gene match: 2. This CDR3 is built from 13 residues. The DNA of the CDR3 is TGCAGTGCGGCTAGCGGGGGCTCCTACGAGCAGTACTTC. It yields the protein CSAASGGSYEQYF.

This clonotype was found a few times. The rearrangement links TRBV28 to TRBJ2-1; D remains ambiguous. Germline V gene lookup returns CDR1 MDHEN and CDR2 SYDVKM. V lost 3 bases and J 5 bases, leaving 8 bases between the germline ends. This CDR3 region has 13 residues. The CDR3 region is CASSLTENNEQFF. CDR3 in DNA: TGTGCCAGCAGTTTGACTGAAAACAATGAGCAGTTCTTC.

The V gene is TRBV7-9, the J gene TRBJ2-2; TRBD2 is a possible D gene (7 bases). The V and J ends lost 4 bases and 9 bases respectively, with 18 bases between them. Germline lookup yields CDR1 SEHNR and CDR2 FQNEAQ (reference sequence). This CDR3 spans 15 amino acids. This CDR3 is CASSYTGTGGRELFF. The CDR3 region has the DNA TGTGCCAGCAGCTACACCGGGACGGGGGGCCGGGAGCTGTTTTTT. Full variable domain (remainder filled in from reference TRBV7-9 and TRBJ2-2): DTGVSQNPRHKITKRGQNVTFRCDPISEHNRLYWYRQTLGQGPEFLTYFQNEAQLEKSRLLSDRFSAERPKGSFSTLEIQRTEQGDSAMYLCASSYTGTGGRELFFGEGSRLTVL.

This chain links TRBV7-2 with TRBJ2-5; 10 bases map to TRBD2. Trimming at V came to 1 base and at J to 3 bases, leaving 5 bases not matched to a gene. The CDR3 contains 16 residues. CDR1 and CDR2 (germline): SGHTA, FQGNSA. The CDR3 nucleotides read TGTGCCAGCAGCTTAGGTTTCACTAGCGGGAAAGAGACCCAGTACTTC. This gives the protein CASSLGFTSGKETQYF.

The table lists this clonotype with a few counts. J is TRBJ2-4 and V is TRBV28; D is possibly TRBD2 (6 bases). The CDR3 extends over 16 amino acids. Trimming shortened V by 2 bases and J by 1 base, and 12 bases separated the two germline ends. Germline CDR1 reads MDHEN; CDR2 reads SYDVKM. The CDR3 here is CASSLRAGWAKNIQYF. For the CDR3, the DNA is TGTGCCAGCAGTTTACGCGCGGGATGGGCCAAAAACATTCAGTACTTC.

In this sample, this clonotype turned up many times. This rearrangement joins TRBV28 to TRBJ1-5; D unresolved. V was cut by 7 bases and J by 4 bases, with 8 bases left in between. Germline CDR1 and CDR2: MDHEN and SYDVKM. CDR3 size: 12 residues. CDR3 nucleotide sequence: TGTGCCAGCACCCCGCCGAATCAGCCCCAGCATTTT. It translates to CASTPPNQPQHF.

This clonotype was found a few times. The chain employs TRBV7-9 and TRBJ2-3; D may be TRBD1 (5 bases). V was clipped by 5 bases and J by 6 bases, with 18 bases between them. CDR3 length: 15 residues. Germline CDR1 reads SEHNR; CDR2 reads FQNEAQ (reference sequence). CDR3 coding DNA: TGTGCCAGCAGCCCACAAAGGGGCCCCGGGGATACGCAGTATTTT. Translating gives CASSPQRGPGDTQYF.

The V gene is TRBV7-8, the J gene TRBJ2-7; D gene ambiguous. This CDR3 has 15 amino acids. V lost 4 bases and J lost 0, with 13 bases in between. Germline loops: CDR1 SGHVS, CDR2 FQNEAQ. CDR3 sequence reads: CASSSKTSPSYEQYF. CDR3 in DNA: TGTGCCAGCAGCTCGAAGACAAGCCCCTCCTACGAGCAGTACTTC.

The chain links TRBV6-2 or TRBV6-3 to TRBJ2-1; D is possibly TRBD1 or TRBD2 (5 bases each). CDR1 is MNHEY, CDR2 SVGEGT, per germline. V gave up 5 bases and J gave up 7 bases, with 24 bases separating them. The CDR3 extends over 17 amino acids. CDR3 in amino acids: CASSIQGRLWTGNEQFF. CDR3 nucleotide sequence: TGTGCCAGCAGTATCCAGGGACGCCTATGGACGGGTAATGAGCAGTTCTTC.

In this sample, this clonotype turned up many times. The V call is TRBV28, the J call TRBJ2-2; 8 bases are shared with TRBD1. The germline V gene encodes CDR1 MDHEN and CDR2 SYDVKM. The CDR3 covers 16 residues. Germline trimming cut 6 bases from V and 7 bases from J; bases unmatched to any gene: 13. As DNA, the CDR3 is TGTGCCAGCAGCCCGACAGGGGTTAGGTTCGGCGGGGAGCTGTTTTTT. It encodes CASSPTGVRFGGELFF.

The sample holds a few counts of this clonotype. The chain has TRBV12-3 or TRBV12-4 and TRBJ2-4, with 7 bases identical to TRBD2. V was clipped by 2 bases and J by 3 bases; unmatched bases: 4. The CDR3 contains 15 residues. The CDR3 bases are TGTGCCAGCAGTTTACGCGGGGAGGGCAAAAACATTCAGTACTTC. Translated, it gives CASSLRGEGKNIQYF.